The 29 T cell receptor gamma chains reported below all come from one sample, sequenced in a study of Vδ1+ human thymocytes (dated by TCRdb to the late 2010s). The instrument was an Illumina MiSeq. RNA was extracted with the RNeasy mini kit and reverse transcribed using Superscript III. CDR3 amplicons were generated by multiplex PCR with pooled V-gene forward primers and a constant-region reverse primer carrying Illumina adaptor overhangs. TCRdb recomputed clones from the public reads with CATT; identical DNA rows were then combined. For this sample the table gives around 30,000 gamma-chain clones, of which around 20% were detected only once. The biggest ten clones account for under 2% of the sample. No antigen is known for these receptors. Overall results and qualifications from the work: Thymic TRG and TRD repertoires appeared highly polyclonal with Gaussian CDR3 length distributions, unlike oligoclonal peripheral blood repertoires.

The specimen sequenced was Vdelta1+ gamma-delta thymocytes from the thymus. Read against the paper, the sample's cell subset or site label means: FACS-sorted CD3+ TCRalphabeta- TCRVdelta1+ TCRVdelta2- thymocytes. These receptors were collected from a boy in the first two years of life who had congenital heart surgery.

About this clone itself: One end of the junction does not line up with germline, which may come from a read error. V and J are TRGV2 and TRGJP1. In germline, CDR1 is EGSNGY, CDR2 YDSYNSKV. The CDR3 sequence is 15 residues long. CDR3 sequence: CATWAAYTTGGFKIF. CDR3 sequence (DNA): TGTGCCACCTGGGCCGCATATACCACTGGTGGGTTCAAGATATTT.

The chain recombines TRGV4 with TRGJ1 or TRGJ2. CDR3 length: 15 residues. CDR1 and CDR2 (germline): EGSTGY, YDSYTSSV. Germline trimming cut 0 bases from V and 3 bases from J; bases unmatched to any gene: 8. CDR3 region: CATWDGPPPYYKKLF. The CDR3 nucleotides are TGTGCCACCTGGGATGGGCCCCCACCTTATTATAAGAAACTCTTT.

This sequence joins TRGV3 and TRGJ1 or TRGJ2. From germline, CDR1 is VTNTFY and CDR2 YDVSTARD (reference sequence). The trim removed 0 bases at V and 12 bases at J, leaving 14 bases unmatched. This CDR3 is built from 14 residues. In nucleotides, the CDR3 is TGTGCCACCTGGGACAGGCTTGGGCCCCATGGGAAACTCTTT. Protein product: CATWDRLGPHGKLF.

This clone is medium-sized within its sample. Other nucleotide sequences in the sample specify the same CDR3. The V gene is TRGV3, the J gene TRGJ1 or TRGJ2. There are 13 residues in the CDR3. Trimming at V came to 0 bases and at J to 7 bases, leaving 6 bases not matched to a gene. Germline assignment: CDR1 VTNTFY and CDR2 YDVSTARD (reference sequence). CDR3 DNA sequence: TGTGCCACCTGGGACAGGCCTTGGTATAAGAAACTCTTT. Translated, it gives CATWDRPWYKKLF.

Only a few counts were recorded for this clone. The chain joins TRGV8 to TRGJ1 or TRGJ2. This CDR3 region has 16 residues. V lost 6 bases to trimming and J lost 0 bases; unmatched junction nucleotides: 14. In germline, CDR1 is VENAVY, CDR2 YDSYNSRV. The DNA of the CDR3 is TGTGCCACCTGGTACGGGCAAGTGGGGAATTATTATAAGAAACTCTTT. It translates to CATWYGQVGNYYKKLF.

This clone has more than one count but fewer than ten. The V and J genes are TRGV5 and TRGJ1 or TRGJ2. The CDR3 is 14 amino acids. The ends lost 0 bases at V and 8 bases at J; junction bases unmatched: 10. CDR1 is VINAFY, CDR2 YDVSNSKD, per germline. The DNA of the CDR3 is TGTGCCACCTGGGACAGGAATTGGTCCGATAAGAAACTCTTT. The encoded protein is CATWDRNWSDKKLF.

This clone was seen only once. Other DNA variants within this sample encode the same CDR3. This chain uses TRGV2 with TRGJP1. The V and J ends lost 0 bases and 1 base, in that order; junction bases with no gene match: 5. Germline CDR1 is EGSNGY and CDR2 is YDSYNSKV. The CDR3 has 16 amino acids. The CDR3 is CATWDGPSTTGWFKIF. DNA of the CDR3: TGTGCCACCTGGGACGGGCCAAGTACCACTGGTTGGTTCAAGATATTT.

This clone was observed a single time. The V gene is TRGV9, the J gene TRGJ1 or TRGJ2. Germline CDR1 and CDR2: GITISATS and ISYDGTV (reference sequence). The CDR3 consists of 15 residues. The V segment lost 0 bases and the J segment 1 base; nucleotides outside the gene matches: 6. CDR3 sequence (DNA): TGTGCCTTGTGGGAGGTGCACCCAAATTATTATAAGAAACTCTTT. Its translation is CALWEVHPNYYKKLF.

This clone was observed a handful of times. The chain couples TRGV2 to TRGJ1 or TRGJ2. The CDR3 consists of 12 residues. Germline CDR1 is EGSNGY and CDR2 is YDSYNSKV. After removal of 0 bases from V and 9 bases from J, the junction contained 5 bases not matched to a gene. This chain's CDR3 is CATWDGQAKKLF. As DNA, the CDR3 is TGTGCCACCTGGGACGGGCAAGCTAAGAAACTCTTT.

This sequence joins TRGV9 and TRGJ1 or TRGJ2. CDR1 is GITISATS and CDR2 is ISYDGTV in the germline V gene (reference sequence). The CDR3 totals 14 residues. V lost 2 bases to trimming and J lost 3 bases; unmatched junction nucleotides: 7. CDR3 DNA sequence: TGTGCCTTGTGGGAGGGGAAGTTTTATTATAAGAAACTCTTT. Translated, it gives CALWEGKFYYKKLF.

The chain couples TRGV9 to TRGJ1 or TRGJ2. V was clipped by 3 bases and J by 14 bases; unmatched bases: 7. The CDR3 extends over 10 amino acids. The germline V gene encodes CDR1 GITISATS and CDR2 ISYDGTV (reference sequence). The CDR3 DNA sequence: TGTGCCTTGTGGGAGATTGAGCAACTCTTT. Its protein product is CALWEIEQLF.

This chain joins TRGV3 and TRGJ1 or TRGJ2. The CDR3 extends over 15 amino acids. With V trimmed by 0 bases and J by 7 bases, 12 bases remained unmatched. CDR1 is VTNTFY, CDR2 YDVSTARD, per germline (reference sequence). The CDR3: CATWDRPRVGYKKLF. The CDR3 DNA sequence: TGTGCCACCTGGGACAGGCCGAGGGTAGGATATAAGAAACTCTTT.

This clone was observed a handful of times. The rearrangement uses TRGV8 and TRGJP1. The CDR3 extends over 16 amino acids. Germline trimming cut 0 bases from V and 7 bases from J; bases unmatched to any gene: 11. Per germline, CDR1 VENAVY and CDR2 YDSYNSRV. The CDR3, as DNA: TGTGCCACCTGGGATAGGCCCGGGGCTTTTGGTTGGTTCAAGATATTT. It codes for CATWDRPGAFGWFKIF.

The chain recombines TRGV3 with TRGJ1 or TRGJ2. The CDR3 has 15 amino acids. V was clipped by 0 bases and J by 5 bases; unmatched bases: 10. CDR1 and CDR2 (germline): VTNTFY, YDVSTARD (reference sequence). CDR3 sequence (DNA): TGTGCCACCTGGGACAGGCGGCGGAGAGATTATAAGAAACTCTTT. It yields the protein CATWDRRRRDYKKLF.

The rearrangement joins TRGV9 to TRGJ1 or TRGJ2. Germline V gives CDR1 GITISATS, CDR2 ISYDGTV (reference sequence). This CDR3 is 14 amino acids long. Trimming cost V 0 bases and J 6 bases; bases outside gene matches: 8. CDR3 coding DNA: TGTGCCTTGTGGGAGGTGCGAGAATGTTATAAGAAACTCTTT. Translated: CALWEVRECYKKLF.

This chain links TRGV3 with TRGJ1 or TRGJ2. Germline CDR1 VTNTFY, CDR2 YDVSTARD (reference sequence). The CDR3 has 15 amino acids. V dropped 0 bases and J dropped 3; count of bases not matched to a gene: 8. CDR3 amino acids: CATWDRLGGYYKKLF. DNA for the CDR3: TGTGCCACCTGGGACAGGCTTGGAGGTTATTATAAGAAACTCTTT.

The table lists this clone with a few counts. V is TRGV9 and J is TRGJ1 or TRGJ2. Trimming took 11 bases from V and 6 from J; bases not matched to a gene: 7. CDR3 length equals 10 residues. CDR1 is GITISATS and CDR2 is ISYDGTV in the germline V gene (reference sequence). CDR3 bases: TGTGCCTGTTGGGGTTATAAGAAACTCTTT. Protein product: CACWGYKKLF.

In this sample, this clone turned up a few times. Other nucleotide sequences in the sample specify the same CDR3. The chain uses TRGV9 and TRGJP. The CDR3 covers 17 residues. In germline, CDR1 is GITISATS, CDR2 ISYDGTV (reference sequence). V shed 3 bases, J shed 4 bases, and the junction held 6 bases outside the gene matches. The CDR3 spells CALWEPSQELGKKIKVF. The CDR3 DNA reads TGTGCCTTGTGGGAGCCCTCTCAAGAGTTGGGCAAAAAAATCAAGGTATTT.

This clone was counted between two and nine times. The V call is TRGV5, the J call TRGJ1 or TRGJ2. The CDR3 runs to 9 residues. CDR1 VINAFY and CDR2 YDVSNSKD come from the germline V gene. The V and J ends lost 8 bases and 6 bases, in that order; junction bases with no gene match: 1. CDR3 region: CATSYKKLF. The CDR3 nucleotides read TGTGCCACCTCTTATAAGAAACTCTTT.

This clone was picked up a small number of times. The chain couples TRGV4 to TRGJ1 or TRGJ2. Germline values: CDR1 EGSTGY, CDR2 YDSYTSSV. Trimming at V came to 5 bases and at J to 3 bases, leaving 4 bases not matched to a gene. The CDR3 runs 12 residues. The CDR3 coding sequence is TGTGCCACCTGGGGTTCTTATTATAAGAAACTCTTT. This codes for CATWGSYYKKLF.

V gene TRGV9 combines with J gene TRGJP. Germline V lookup: CDR1 GITISATS, CDR2 ISYDGTV (reference sequence). The CDR3 consists of 17 residues. With 3 bases clipped from V and 7 bases from J, the junction kept 9 bases outside the gene matches. The CDR3 DNA is TGTGCCTTGTGGGAGCTACCGGGGGAGTTGGGCAAAAAAATCAAGGTATTT. Amino acids: CALWELPGELGKKIKVF.

This clone came up a few times. The chain combines TRGV5 with TRGJP2. The ends lost 4 bases at V and 7 bases at J; junction bases unmatched: 6. The CDR3 has 13 residues. From germline, CDR1 is VINAFY and CDR2 YDVSNSKD. CDR3 in amino acids: CATWETPDWIKTF. The CDR3 region has the DNA TGTGCCACCTGGGAAACTCCTGATTGGATCAAGACGTTT.

The chain carries TRGV9 and TRGJP. J was trimmed by 8 bases and V by 0 bases; bases with no gene match: 4. The V gene's germline CDR1 is GITISATS and CDR2 ISYDGTV (reference sequence). The CDR3 is 16 amino acids. The CDR3 sequence: CALWEVCQLGKKIKVF. The CDR3 DNA reads TGTGCCTTGTGGGAGGTGTGCCAGTTGGGCAAAAAAATCAAGGTATTT.

This sequence joins TRGV3 and TRGJ1 or TRGJ2. Germline CDR1 is VTNTFY and CDR2 is YDVSTARD (reference sequence). V lost 4 bases and J lost 10; bases outside the gene matches: 13. The CDR3 has 13 amino acids. The CDR3 here is CATWDFTIPKKLF. CDR3 DNA: TGTGCCACCTGGGATTTTACAATTCCCAAGAAACTCTTT.

V usage is TRGV5 and J usage is TRGJ1 or TRGJ2. The V segment lost 5 bases and the J segment 4 bases; nucleotides outside the gene matches: 5. Germline-derived CDR1 and CDR2 are VINAFY and YDVSNSKD. The CDR3 runs to 12 residues. CDR3 bases: TGTGCCACCTGGGGAGCGTATTATAAGAAACTCTTT. Amino acid sequence: CATWGAYYKKLF.

This clone has just a few counts. The rearrangement uses TRGV3 and TRGJ1 or TRGJ2. CDR1 and CDR2 (germline): VTNTFY, YDVSTARD (reference sequence). V lost 6 bases and J lost 7; bases outside the gene matches: 12. The length of the CDR3 is 13 residues. CDR3: CATWSPLRYKKLF. In nucleotides, the CDR3 is TGTGCCACCTGGTCCCCCCTGCGGTATAAGAAACTCTTT.

This chain links TRGV3 with TRGJP2. Trimming removed 0 bases from V and 4 bases from J; junction bases left unmatched: 5. Germline loops: CDR1 VTNTFY, CDR2 YDVSTARD (reference sequence). The CDR3 consists of 15 residues. CDR3 DNA: TGTGCCACCTGGGACAGGCGGGTTAGTGATTGGATCAAGACGTTT. Its protein product is CATWDRRVSDWIKTF.

The chain uses TRGV9 and TRGJ1 or TRGJ2. The CDR3 runs 15 residues. Germline CDR1 is GITISATS and CDR2 is ISYDGTV (reference sequence). The ends lost 4 bases at V and 2 bases at J; junction bases unmatched: 11. The chain's CDR3 is CALWDRTGDYYKKLF. DNA for the CDR3: TGTGCCTTGTGGGACCGAACTGGTGATTATTATAAGAAACTCTTT.

This chain links TRGV9 with TRGJ1 or TRGJ2. The CDR3 has 13 residues. CDR1 is GITISATS, CDR2 ISYDGTV, per germline (reference sequence). The V gene end was trimmed by 0 bases and the J gene end by 7 bases; junction bases not matched to a gene: 6. CDR3 nucleotide sequence: TGTGCCTTGTGGGAGGTGACTGTCTATAAGAAACTCTTT. The encoded protein is CALWEVTVYKKLF.